The source of this T cell receptor (beta chain) is a study of molecular identifiers for immune sequencing clone quantification. Study details: With replicates, the RNA of around 20,000 or 100,000 naive CD8 cells was split five ways and four were sequenced.

In its sample, this clonotype was seen many times. Its antigen is as yet unknown. Sorting isolated naive CD8 T cells as CD8+CD4-CCR7+CD45RA+ events. Study-wide points: A shared barcode on identical TCR molecules could lead to underestimated sizes for highly expanded clones.

Each CDR3 protein is one row after TCRdb ran MiXCR on the PCR reads. The sample includes 550,000 to 750,000 distinct CDR3 sequences, just under 20% of them seen just once. The CDR3 extends over 17 amino acids. Germline assignment: CDR1 LGHNA and CDR2 YSLEER. V shed 0 bases, J shed 5 bases, and the junction held 12 bases outside the gene matches. The rearrangement joins TRBV4-3 to TRBJ2-5; TRBD2 aligns across 7 bases. The material sequenced was naive CD8+ T cells from blood, with Jurkat cell RNA spiked in. Indicated subset: FACS-sorted CD8+CD4-CCR7+CD45RA+ naive T cells. The TCR comes from a human donor in good health. Some libraries in this study had Jurkat cell RNA spiked in. The CDR3, as DNA: TGCGCCAGCAGCCAAGATTCAGGCGGGAGCTGGCTGGAGACCCAGTACTTC. This codes for CASSQDSGGSWLETQYF.